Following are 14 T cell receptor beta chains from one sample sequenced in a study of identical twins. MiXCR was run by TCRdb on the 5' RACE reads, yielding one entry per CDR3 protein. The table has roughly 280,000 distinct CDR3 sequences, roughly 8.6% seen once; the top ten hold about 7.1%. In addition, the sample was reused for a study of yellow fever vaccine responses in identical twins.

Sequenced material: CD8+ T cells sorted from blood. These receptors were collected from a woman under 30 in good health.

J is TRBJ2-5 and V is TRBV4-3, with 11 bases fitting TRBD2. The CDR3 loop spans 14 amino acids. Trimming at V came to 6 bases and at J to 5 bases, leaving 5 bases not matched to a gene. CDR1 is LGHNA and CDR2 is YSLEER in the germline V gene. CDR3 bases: TGCGCCAGCAGTAGCGGGAGGGCCGGGGAGACCCAGTACTTC. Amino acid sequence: CASSSGRAGETQYF.

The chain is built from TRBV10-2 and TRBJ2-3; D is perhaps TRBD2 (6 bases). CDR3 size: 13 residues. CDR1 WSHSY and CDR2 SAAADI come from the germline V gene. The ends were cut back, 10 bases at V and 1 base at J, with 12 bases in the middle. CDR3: CATWTGGTDTQYF. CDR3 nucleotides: TGCGCCACGTGGACGGGAGGCACAGATACGCAGTATTTT.

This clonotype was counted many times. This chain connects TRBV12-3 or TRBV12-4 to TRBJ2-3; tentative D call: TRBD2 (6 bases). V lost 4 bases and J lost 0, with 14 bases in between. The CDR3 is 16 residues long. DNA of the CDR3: TGTGCCAGCAGTTCCCTGAGCGGGTCTAGCACAGATACGCAGTATTTT. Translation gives CASSSLSGSSTDTQYF.

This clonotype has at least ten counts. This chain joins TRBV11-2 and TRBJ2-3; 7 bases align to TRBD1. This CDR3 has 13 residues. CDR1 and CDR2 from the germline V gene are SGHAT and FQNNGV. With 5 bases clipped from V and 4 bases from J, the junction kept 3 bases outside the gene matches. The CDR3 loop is CASSRGPSDTQYF. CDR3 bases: TGTGCCAGCAGCAGGGGGCCGTCAGATACGCAGTATTTT.

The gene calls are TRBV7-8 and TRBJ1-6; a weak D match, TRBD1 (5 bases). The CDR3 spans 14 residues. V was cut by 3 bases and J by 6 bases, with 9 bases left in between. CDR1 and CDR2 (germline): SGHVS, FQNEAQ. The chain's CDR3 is CASSLGGVNSPLHF. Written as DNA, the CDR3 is TGTGCCAGCAGCTTGGGAGGGGTTAATTCACCCCTCCACTTT.

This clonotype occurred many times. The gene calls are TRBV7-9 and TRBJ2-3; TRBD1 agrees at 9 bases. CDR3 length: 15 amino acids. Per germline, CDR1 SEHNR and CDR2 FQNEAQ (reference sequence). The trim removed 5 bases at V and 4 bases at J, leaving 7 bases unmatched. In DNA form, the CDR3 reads TGTGCCAGCAGCCCGAGGACAGGGGACGCAGATACGCAGTATTTT. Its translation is CASSPRTGDADTQYF.

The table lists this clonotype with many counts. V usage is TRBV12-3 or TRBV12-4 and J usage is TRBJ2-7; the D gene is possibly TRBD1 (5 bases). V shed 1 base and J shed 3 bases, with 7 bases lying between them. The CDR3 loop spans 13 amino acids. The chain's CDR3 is CASSLGTIYEQYF. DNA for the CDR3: TGTGCCAGCAGTTTAGGGACAATCTACGAGCAGTACTTC.

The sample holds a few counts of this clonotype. DNA for the CDR3: TGTGCCAGCAGAAGACTAGCGGGGGGCCTCAATGAGCAGTTCTTC. Amino acids: CASRRLAGGLNEQFF. The V and J genes are TRBV2 and TRBJ2-1; TRBD2 aligns across 13 bases. There are 15 residues in the CDR3. V gave up 6 bases and J gave up 6 bases; unmatched junction bases: 5. The germline CDR1 and CDR2 sequences are SNHLY and FYNNEI. The whole variable domain, filled in from reference TRBV2 and TRBJ2-1, reads EPEVTQTPSHQVTQMGQEVILRCVPISNHLYFYWYRQILGQKVEFLVSFYNNEISEKSEIFDDQFSVERPDGSNFTLKIRSTKLEDSAMYFCASRRLAGGLNEQFFGPGTRLTVL.

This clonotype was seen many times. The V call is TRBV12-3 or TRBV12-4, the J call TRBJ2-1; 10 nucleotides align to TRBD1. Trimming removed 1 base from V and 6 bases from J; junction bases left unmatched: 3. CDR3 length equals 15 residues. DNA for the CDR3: TGTGCCAGCAGTTTAGGGACAGGGGGGTTCAATGAGCAGTTCTTC. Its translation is CASSLGTGGFNEQFF.

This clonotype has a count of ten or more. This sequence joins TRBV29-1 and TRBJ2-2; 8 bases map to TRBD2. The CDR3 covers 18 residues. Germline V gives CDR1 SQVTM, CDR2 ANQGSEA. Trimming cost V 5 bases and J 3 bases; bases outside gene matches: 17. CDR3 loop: CSVNLAGHRFTDTGELFF. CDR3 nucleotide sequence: TGCAGCGTTAACTTAGCGGGACACAGATTCACTGACACCGGGGAGCTGTTTTTT.

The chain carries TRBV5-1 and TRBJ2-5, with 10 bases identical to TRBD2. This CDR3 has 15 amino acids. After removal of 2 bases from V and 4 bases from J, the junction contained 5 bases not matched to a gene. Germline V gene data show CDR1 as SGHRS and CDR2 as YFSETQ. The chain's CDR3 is CASSLSGGAGETQYF. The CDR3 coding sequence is TGCGCCAGCAGCTTAAGCGGGGGGGCCGGAGAGACCCAGTACTTC.

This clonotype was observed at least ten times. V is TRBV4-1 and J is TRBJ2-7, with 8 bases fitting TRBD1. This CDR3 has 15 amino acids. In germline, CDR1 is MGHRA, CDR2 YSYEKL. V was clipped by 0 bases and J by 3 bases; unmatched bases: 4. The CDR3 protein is CASSQEDRAIYEQYF. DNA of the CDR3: TGCGCCAGCAGCCAAGAGGACAGGGCCATCTACGAGCAGTACTTC.

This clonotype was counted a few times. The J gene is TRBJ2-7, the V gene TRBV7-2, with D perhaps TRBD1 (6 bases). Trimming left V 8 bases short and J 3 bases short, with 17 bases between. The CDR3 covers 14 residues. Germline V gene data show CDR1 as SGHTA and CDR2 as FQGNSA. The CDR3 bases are TGTGCCAGCGGCCCCTTCCCAGGGGACTACGAGCAGTACTTC. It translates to CASGPFPGDYEQYF.

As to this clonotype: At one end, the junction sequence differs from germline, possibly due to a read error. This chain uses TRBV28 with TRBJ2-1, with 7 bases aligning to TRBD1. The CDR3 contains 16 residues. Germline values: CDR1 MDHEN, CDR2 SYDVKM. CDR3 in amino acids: CASTLLRTGNYDEQFF. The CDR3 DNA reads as TGTGCCAGCACCCTCCTCAGGACAGGAAACTACGATGAGCAGTTCTTC.